This T cell receptor (beta chain) was obtained from a study of preoperative IRX-2 immunotherapy in early breast cancer (dated by TCRdb to about 2019). Library preparation employed the immunoSEQ multiplex PCR assay. In TCRdb, the immuneACCESS table is reduced to in-frame sequences with V and J assigned. These tables do not hold every clone; where another copy was compared, an unresolved V gene accounts for under half, and the others remain unexplained. This sample has 35,000 to 45,000 clones in its table, and roughly 80% of those were observed once. The top ten constitute about 1.2% of the sample. Based on the germline V gene (reference sequence), the CDR1 and CDR2 sequences are SSHAT and FNYEAQ. V is trimmed back by 3 bases and J by 0 bases, and the junction contains 2 bases that no gene match accounts for. The CDR3 goes from the cysteine to the phenylalanine over 14 residues. Just CDR3 DNA is preserved here, 42 bases in frame from base 1.

Regarding this clone: Its specific antigen is unknown. No much larger clone is present one base from it, and per-base qualities are unavailable.

According to the study, the label for this sample's treatment or condition signals: preoperative locoregional IRX-2 cytokine immunotherapy. The samples were obtained from a phase Ib study that tested preoperative, locoregional IRX-2 cytokine immunotherapy designed to prime immune responses. Donors were patients with early-stage breast cancer who received IRX-2 before surgery. Here the sequenced sample was tumor tissue, taken after IRX-2 immunotherapy. Rearrangement joined TRBV7-7 to TRBJ2-7, with 7 junctional bases fitting TRBD2. This TCR came from a human donor with breast cancer. The CDR3 in this case is CASSLGGNSYEQYF. The nucleotide sequence reads TGTGCCAGCAGCTTGGGGGGGAACTCCTACGAGCAGTACTTC.